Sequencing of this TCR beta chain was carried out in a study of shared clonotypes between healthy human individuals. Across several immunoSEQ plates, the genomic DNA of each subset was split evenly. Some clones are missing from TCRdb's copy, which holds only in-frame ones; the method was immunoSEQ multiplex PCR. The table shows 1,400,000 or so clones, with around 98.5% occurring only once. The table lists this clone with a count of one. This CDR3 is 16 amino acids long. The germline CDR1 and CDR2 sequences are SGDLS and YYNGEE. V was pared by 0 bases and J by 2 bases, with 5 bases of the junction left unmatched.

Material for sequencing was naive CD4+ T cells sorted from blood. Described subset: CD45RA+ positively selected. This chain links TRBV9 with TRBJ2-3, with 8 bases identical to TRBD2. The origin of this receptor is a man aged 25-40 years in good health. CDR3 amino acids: CASSVGNSGNTDTQYF. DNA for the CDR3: TGTGCCAGCAGCGTAGGTAATAGCGGGAACACAGATACGCAGTATTTT. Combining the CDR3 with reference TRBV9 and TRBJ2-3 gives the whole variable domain DSGVTQTPKHLITATGQRVTLRCSPRSGDLSVYWYQQSLDQGLQFLIQYYNGEERAKGNILERFSAQQFPDLHSELNLSSLELGDSALYFCASSVGNSGNTDTQYFGPGTRLTVL.